A selection of T cell receptor beta chains follows, all from one sample in a study of blood T cell repertoires in COVID-19. Profiled with immunoSEQ multiplex PCR; TCRdb holds only in-frame clones, not every one. The repertoire includes approximately 220,000 clones, more than 75% of them detected once, and roughly 2.6% sits in the top ten. Specimen: peripheral blood. The receptors stem from a man in his forties or fifties who had recovered from COVID-19. Both conserved end residues are part of each CDR3. D genes are given only for firm matches. Clone size is shown for a subset of rows, as once, few, many or a class of expanded clone.

TRBJ2-3 TRBV10-1 NA TRBD2 TGCGCCAGCAGTGAGGTGACTAGCGGGAGGATCTGGGATACGCAGTATTTT CASSEVTSGRIWDTQYF
TRBJ2-2 TRBV5-1 once TRBD2 TGCGCCAGCAGCTTGGTAGCGGGACCGGGGGAGCTGTTTTTT CASSLVAGPGELFF
TRBJ2-7 TRBV7-9 NA TRBD2 TGTGCCAGCAGCCTTACGAGCGGGAGCCACGAGCAGTACTTC CASSLTSGSHEQYF
TRBJ2-3 TRBV9 NA NA TGTGCCAGCAGCGTAGCCGCGACAGATACGCAGTATTTT CASSVAATDTQYF
TRBJ2-3 TRBV6-5 few TRBD2 TGTGCCAGCAGTTATAGGACTAGTAGAGATACGCAGTATTTT CASSYRTSRDTQYF
TRBJ1-2 TRBV18 NA NA TGTGCCAGCTCACCCTCGACACCTTTGAGAACCTATGGCTACACCTTC CASSPSTPLRTYGYTF
TRBJ2-7 TRBV5-6 NA NA TGTGCCAGCAGTCCGACAGGTGTCTCCTACGAGCAGTACTTC CASSPTGVSYEQYF
TRBJ2-5 TRBV29-1 once TRBD2 TGCAGCCTCGGGGGTCTTGGGGAGGGACAAGAGACCCAGTACTTC CSLGGLGEGQETQYF
TRBJ2-3 TRBV6-5 NA TRBD2 TGTGCCAGCAGTTACTCGAGCGGGAGCGGCGTAGATACGCAGTATTTT CASSYSSGSGVDTQYF
TRBJ2-1 TRBV3-1/TRBV3-2 NA TRBD2 TGTGCCAGCAGCCCTCGGGTAGCGGGGGCCTACAATGAGCAGTTCTTC CASSPRVAGAYNEQFF
TRBJ1-2 TRBV28 once NA TGTGCCAGCAGCTACTACAGGTTGGGCTACACCTTC CASSYYRLGYTF
TRBJ2-1 TRBV27 once NA TGTGCCAGCAGTCTGGGGGGGGGCTGGAATGAGCAGTTCTTC CASSLGGGWNEQFF
TRBJ1-1 TRBV6-4 NA NA TGTGCCAACGTAACCAGGGGATATTACACTGAAGCTTTCTTT CANVTRGYYTEAFF
TRBJ2-1 TRBV10-3 few NA TGTGCCATCAGTGAGTCGCAGGTCAACAATGAGCAGTTCTTC CAISESQVNNEQFF
TRBJ2-7 TRBV3-1/TRBV3-2 NA NA TGTGCCAGCAGCCGATCGGACATCTCCTACGAGCAGTACTTC CASSRSDISYEQYF
TRBJ2-7 TRBV14 once TRBD2 TGTGCCAGCAGCCAAGATCATTGGCCGGGAGGGCCGTACGAGCAGTACTTC CASSQDHWPGGPYEQYF
TRBJ2-5 TRBV29-1 once TRBD2 TGCAGCGCCCAGGGACTAGCGGGAGGAGAGACCCAGTACTTC CSAQGLAGGETQYF
TRBJ2-7 TRBV27 NA TRBD2 TGTGCCAGCAGCGGGACTAGCGGGAGGTACGAGCAGTACTTC CASSGTSGRYEQYF
TRBJ2-5 TRBV3-1/TRBV3-2 NA TRBD1 TGTGCCAGCAGCCAAGCTATATTCATCCGGGACAGGGGGGAAGAGACCCAGTACTTC CASSQAIFIRDRGEETQYF
TRBJ1-2 TRBV28 NA NA TGTGCCAGCAGTCCCCACTCCACGTCTTATGGCTACACCTTC CASSPHSTSYGYTF
TRBJ2-3 TRBV29-1 once TRBD2 TGCAGCGTCGTGCCACTAGCGGGGAGTGCAGATACGCAGTATTTT CSVVPLAGSADTQYF
TRBJ2-7 TRBV6-1 NA TRBD2 TGTGCCAGCAGTGCAGGCCTAGCGGGACTGGGGCAGGGGGAGCAGTACTTC CASSAGLAGLGQGEQYF
TRBJ2-1 TRBV7-2 many NA TGTGCCAGCAGCTTGCGCATTGAGTCCTACAATGAGCAGTTCTTC CASSLRIESYNEQFF
TRBJ2-3 TRBV28 NA NA TGTGCTACCAGCGGCTGGGGGAGTGTTGGACAGCCGACCCACACAGATACGCAGTATTTT CATSGWGSVGQPTHTDTQYF
TRBJ1-4 TRBV4-1 NA NA TGCGCCAGCAGCCACCCAATTGGAGGGGATAAGGAAAAACTGTTTTTT CASSHPIGGDKEKLFF
TRBJ2-1 TRBV24-1 NA TRBD2 TGTGCCACCGCTAGCGGGAGGGCCGAGCAGTTCTTC CATASGRAEQFF
TRBJ1-5 TRBV10-1 NA NA TGCGCCAGCACCAGTCAGCCCCAGCATTTT CASTSQPQHF
TRBJ2-7 TRBV30 NA TRBD2 TGTGCCTGGACTACGGGACTAGCGAGCTCCTACGAGCAGTACTTC CAWTTGLASSYEQYF
TRBJ1-1 TRBV7-2 once NA TGTGCCAGCAGCTCCGGACAGAACACTGAAGCTTTCTTT CASSSGQNTEAFF
TRBJ2-4 TRBV5-4 once TRBD2 TGTGCCAGCAGCTTTTTCGGCGGCGGGACTAGCGGGACTCAGTACTTC CASSFFGGGTSGTQYF
TRBJ2-7 TRBV3-1/TRBV3-2 NA NA TGTGCCAGCAGCTTGCGACAGGCGAGGGAGCAGTACTTC CASSLRQAREQYF